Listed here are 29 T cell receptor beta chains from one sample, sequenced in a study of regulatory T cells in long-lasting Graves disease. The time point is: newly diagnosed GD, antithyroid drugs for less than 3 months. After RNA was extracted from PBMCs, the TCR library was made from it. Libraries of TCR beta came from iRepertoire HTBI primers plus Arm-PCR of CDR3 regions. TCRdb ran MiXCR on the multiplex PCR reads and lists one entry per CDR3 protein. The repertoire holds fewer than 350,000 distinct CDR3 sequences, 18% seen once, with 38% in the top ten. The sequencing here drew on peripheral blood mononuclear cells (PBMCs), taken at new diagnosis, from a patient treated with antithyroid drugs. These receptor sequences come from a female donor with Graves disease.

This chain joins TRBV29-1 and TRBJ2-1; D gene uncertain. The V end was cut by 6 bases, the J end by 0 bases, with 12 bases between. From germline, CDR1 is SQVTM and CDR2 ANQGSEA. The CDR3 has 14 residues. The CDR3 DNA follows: TGCAGCGTCGCTTTCCTACGCTCCTACAATGAGCAGTTCTTC. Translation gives CSVAFLRSYNEQFF.

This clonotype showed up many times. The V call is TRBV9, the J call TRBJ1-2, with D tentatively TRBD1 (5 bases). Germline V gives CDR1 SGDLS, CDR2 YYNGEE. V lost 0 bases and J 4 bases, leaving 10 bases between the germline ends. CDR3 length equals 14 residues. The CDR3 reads CASSVDRTTYGYTF. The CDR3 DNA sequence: TGTGCCAGCAGCGTAGACAGGACTACCTATGGCTACACCTTC.

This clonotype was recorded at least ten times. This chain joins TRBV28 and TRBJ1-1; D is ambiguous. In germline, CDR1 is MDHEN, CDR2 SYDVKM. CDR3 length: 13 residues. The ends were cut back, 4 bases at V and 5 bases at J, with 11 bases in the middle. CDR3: CASSSIAGTEAFF. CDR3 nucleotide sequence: TGTGCCAGCAGTTCAATTGCGGGTACTGAAGCTTTCTTT.

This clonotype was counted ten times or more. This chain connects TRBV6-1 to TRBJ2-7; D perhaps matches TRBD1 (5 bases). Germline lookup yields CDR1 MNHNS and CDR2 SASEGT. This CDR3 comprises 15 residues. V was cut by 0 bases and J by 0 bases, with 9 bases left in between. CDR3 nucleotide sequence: TGTGCCAGCAGTGAAGCGACAGAACTCTCCTACGAGCAGTACTTC. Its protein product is CASSEATELSYEQYF.

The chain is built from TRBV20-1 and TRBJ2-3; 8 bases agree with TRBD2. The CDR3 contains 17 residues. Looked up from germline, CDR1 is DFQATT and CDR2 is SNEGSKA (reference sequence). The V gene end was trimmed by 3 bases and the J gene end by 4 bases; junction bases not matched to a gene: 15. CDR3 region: CSASAGGAGASPDTQYF. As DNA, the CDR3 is TGCAGTGCTAGCGCCGGGGGGGCGGGCGCCTCCCCAGATACGCAGTATTTT.

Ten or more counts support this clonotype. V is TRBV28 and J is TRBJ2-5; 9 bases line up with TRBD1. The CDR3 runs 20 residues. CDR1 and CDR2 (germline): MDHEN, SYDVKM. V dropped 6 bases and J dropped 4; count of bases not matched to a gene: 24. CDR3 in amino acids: CASRPMKRETGGFVGETQYF. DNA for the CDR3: TGTGCCAGCAGACCCATGAAAAGGGAAACAGGGGGCTTTGTAGGAGAGACCCAGTACTTC.

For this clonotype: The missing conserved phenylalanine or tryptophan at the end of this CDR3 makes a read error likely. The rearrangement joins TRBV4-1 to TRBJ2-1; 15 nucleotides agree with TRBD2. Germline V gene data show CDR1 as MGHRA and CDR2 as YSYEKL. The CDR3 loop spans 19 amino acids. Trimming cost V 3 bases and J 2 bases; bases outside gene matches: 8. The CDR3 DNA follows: TGCGCCAGCAGCCAGCGTTCGGGACTAGCGGGAGGAACCTACAATGAGCAGTTCTCC. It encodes CASSQRSGLAGGTYNEQFS.

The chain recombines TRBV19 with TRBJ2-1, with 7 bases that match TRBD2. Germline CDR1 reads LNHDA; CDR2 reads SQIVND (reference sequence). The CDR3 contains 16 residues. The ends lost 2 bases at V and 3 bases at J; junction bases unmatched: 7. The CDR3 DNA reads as TGTGCCAGTAGTATATCCGGCGGGAGAGGCTACAATGAGCAGTTCTTC. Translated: CASSISGGRGYNEQFF.

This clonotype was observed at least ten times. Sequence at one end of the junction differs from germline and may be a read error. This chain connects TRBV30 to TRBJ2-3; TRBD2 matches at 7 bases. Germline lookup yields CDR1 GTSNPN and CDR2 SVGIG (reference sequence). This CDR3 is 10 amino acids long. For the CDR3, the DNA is TGCGCCTACGGGGGGACTACGCAGTATTTT. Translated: CAYGGTTQYF.

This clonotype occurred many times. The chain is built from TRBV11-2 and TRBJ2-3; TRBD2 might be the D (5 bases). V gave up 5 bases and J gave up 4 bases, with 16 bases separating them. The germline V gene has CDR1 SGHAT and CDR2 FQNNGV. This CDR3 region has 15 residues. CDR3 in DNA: TGTGCCAGCAGCCCCAACCCGGAGGCCCCAGATACGCAGTATTTT. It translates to CASSPNPEAPDTQYF.

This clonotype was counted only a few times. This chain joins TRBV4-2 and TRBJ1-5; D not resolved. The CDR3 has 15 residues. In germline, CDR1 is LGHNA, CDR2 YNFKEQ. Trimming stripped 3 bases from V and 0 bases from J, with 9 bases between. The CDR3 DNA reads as TGTGCCAGCAGCCACCACGGTAGTAGCAATCAGCCCCAGCATTTT. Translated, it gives CASSHHGSSNQPQHF.

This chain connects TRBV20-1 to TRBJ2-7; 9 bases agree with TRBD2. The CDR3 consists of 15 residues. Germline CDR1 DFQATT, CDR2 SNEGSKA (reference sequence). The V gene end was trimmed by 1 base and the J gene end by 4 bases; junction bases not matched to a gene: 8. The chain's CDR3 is CSARVGGTSSYEQYF. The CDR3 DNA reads TGCAGTGCTAGAGTTGGTGGGACTAGCAGTTACGAGCAGTACTTC.

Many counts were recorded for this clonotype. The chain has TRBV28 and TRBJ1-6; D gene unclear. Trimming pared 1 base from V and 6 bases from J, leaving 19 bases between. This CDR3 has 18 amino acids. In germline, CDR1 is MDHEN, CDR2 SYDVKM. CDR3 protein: CASSLSPIGHGSNSPLHF. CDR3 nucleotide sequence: TGTGCCAGCAGTTTATCGCCGATCGGGCATGGGAGTAATTCACCCCTCCACTTT.

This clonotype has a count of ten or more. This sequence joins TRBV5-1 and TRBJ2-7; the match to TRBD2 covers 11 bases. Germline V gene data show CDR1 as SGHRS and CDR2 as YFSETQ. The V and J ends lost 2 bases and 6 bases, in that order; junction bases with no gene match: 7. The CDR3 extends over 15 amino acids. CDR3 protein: CASSFSTSGIGEQYF. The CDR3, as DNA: TGCGCCAGCAGCTTCTCGACTAGCGGGATAGGCGAGCAGTACTTC.

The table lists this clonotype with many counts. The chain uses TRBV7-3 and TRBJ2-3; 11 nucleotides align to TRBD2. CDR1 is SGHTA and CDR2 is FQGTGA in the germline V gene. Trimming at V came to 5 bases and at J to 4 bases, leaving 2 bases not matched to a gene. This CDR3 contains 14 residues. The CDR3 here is CASSLLAGADTQYF. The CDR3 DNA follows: TGTGCCAGCAGCCTACTAGCGGGAGCAGATACGCAGTATTTT.

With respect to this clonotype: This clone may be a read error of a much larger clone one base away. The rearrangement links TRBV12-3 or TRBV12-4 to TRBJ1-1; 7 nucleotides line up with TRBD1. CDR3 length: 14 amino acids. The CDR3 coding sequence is TGTGCGGACAGCAGGGGGGGTAGGAACACTGAAGCTTTCTTT. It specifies CADSRGGRNTEAFF.

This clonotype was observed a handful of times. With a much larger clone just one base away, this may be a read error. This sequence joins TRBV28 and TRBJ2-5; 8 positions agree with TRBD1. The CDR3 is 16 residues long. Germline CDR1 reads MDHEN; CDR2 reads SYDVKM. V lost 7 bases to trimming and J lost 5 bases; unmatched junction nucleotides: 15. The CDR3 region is CASNSQPGQAVETQYF. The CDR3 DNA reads TGTGCCAGCAATTCCCAGCCGGGACAGGCGGTGGAGACCCAGTACTTC.

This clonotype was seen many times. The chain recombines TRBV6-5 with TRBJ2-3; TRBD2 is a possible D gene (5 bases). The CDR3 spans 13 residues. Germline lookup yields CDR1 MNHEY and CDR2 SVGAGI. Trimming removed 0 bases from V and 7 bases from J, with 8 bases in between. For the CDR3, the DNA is TGTGCCAGCAGTTACTCGAGACTACATACGCAGTATTTT. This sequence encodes CASSYSRLHTQYF.

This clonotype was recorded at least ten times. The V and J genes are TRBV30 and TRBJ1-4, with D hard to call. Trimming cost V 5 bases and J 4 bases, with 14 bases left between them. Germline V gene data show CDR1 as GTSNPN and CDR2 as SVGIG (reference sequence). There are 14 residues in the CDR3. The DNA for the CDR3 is TGTGCCTGGGCTGATGCCGGGGTTAATGAAAAACTGTTTTTT. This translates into CAWADAGVNEKLFF.

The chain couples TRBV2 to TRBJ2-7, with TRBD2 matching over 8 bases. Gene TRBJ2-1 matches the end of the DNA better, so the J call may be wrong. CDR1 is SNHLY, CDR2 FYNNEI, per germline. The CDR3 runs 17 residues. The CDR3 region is CASSEESGTRTYNEQFF. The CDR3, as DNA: TGTGCCAGCAGTGAAGAATCCGGGACTAGAACCTACAATGAGCAGTTCTTC.

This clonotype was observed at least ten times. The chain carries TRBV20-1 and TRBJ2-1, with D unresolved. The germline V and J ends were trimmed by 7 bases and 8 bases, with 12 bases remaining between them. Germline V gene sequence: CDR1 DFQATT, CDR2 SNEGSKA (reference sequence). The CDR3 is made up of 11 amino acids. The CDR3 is CSVLGDDEQFF. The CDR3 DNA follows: TGCAGTGTATTAGGCGATGATGAGCAGTTCTTC.

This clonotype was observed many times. CDR3 sequence: CASRLGPLEKLFF. CDR3 sequence (DNA): TGTGCCAGCAGGCTCGGACCACTTGAAAAACTGTTTTTT. The J gene is TRBJ1-4, the V gene TRBV27; the D is unclear. The CDR3 has 13 residues. Germline V gives CDR1 MNHEY, CDR2 SMNVEV (reference sequence). The V gene lost 6 bases and the J gene lost 7 bases, with 12 bases spanning the gap.

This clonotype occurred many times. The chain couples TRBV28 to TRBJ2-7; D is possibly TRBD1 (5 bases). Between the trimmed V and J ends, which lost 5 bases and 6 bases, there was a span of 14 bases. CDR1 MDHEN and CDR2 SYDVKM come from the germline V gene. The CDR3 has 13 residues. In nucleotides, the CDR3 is TGTGCCAGCAGTACCGACGGAAGGGGCGAGCAGTACTTC. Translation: CASSTDGRGEQYF.

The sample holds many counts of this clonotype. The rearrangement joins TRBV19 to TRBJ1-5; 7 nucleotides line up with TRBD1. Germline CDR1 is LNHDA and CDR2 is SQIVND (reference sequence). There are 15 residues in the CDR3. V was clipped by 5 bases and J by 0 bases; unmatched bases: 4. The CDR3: CASSWGQPSNQPQHF. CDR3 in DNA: TGTGCCAGTAGTTGGGGACAGCCTAGCAATCAGCCCCAGCATTTT.

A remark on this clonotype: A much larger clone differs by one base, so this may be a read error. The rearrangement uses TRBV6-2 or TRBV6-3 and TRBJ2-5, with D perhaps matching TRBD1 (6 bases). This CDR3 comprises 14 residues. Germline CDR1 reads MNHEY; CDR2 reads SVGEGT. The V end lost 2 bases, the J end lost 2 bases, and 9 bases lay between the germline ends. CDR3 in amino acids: CASSYLDRQETQYF. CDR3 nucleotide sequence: TGTGCCAGCAGTTACCTTGACAGGCAAGAGACCCAGTACTTC.

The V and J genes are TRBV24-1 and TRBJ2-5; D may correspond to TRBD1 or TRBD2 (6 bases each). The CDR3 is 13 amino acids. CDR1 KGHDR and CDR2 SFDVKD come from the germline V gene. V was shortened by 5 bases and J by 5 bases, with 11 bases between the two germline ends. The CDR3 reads CATSGQGRETQYF. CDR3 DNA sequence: TGTGCCACCAGTGGGCAGGGGAGGGAGACCCAGTACTTC.

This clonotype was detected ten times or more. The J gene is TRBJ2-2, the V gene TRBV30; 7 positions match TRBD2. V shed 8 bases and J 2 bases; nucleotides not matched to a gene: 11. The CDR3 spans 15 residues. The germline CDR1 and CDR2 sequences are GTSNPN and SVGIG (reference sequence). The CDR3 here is CAASGGLKNTGELFF. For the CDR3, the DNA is TGTGCCGCATCGGGGGGACTTAAAAACACCGGGGAGCTGTTTTTT.

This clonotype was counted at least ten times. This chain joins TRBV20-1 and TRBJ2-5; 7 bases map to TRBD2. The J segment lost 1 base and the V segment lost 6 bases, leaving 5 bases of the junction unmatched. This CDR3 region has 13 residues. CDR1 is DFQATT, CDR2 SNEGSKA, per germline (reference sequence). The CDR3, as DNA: TGCAGTGCCGAAGCGGGGACCCAAGAGACCCAGTACTTC. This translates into CSAEAGTQETQYF.

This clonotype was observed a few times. CDR3 amino acids: CATSRPPPSYNEQFF. The CDR3 DNA reads TGTGCCACGAGTAGGCCCCCTCCGTCCTACAATGAGCAGTTCTTC. This chain connects TRBV18 to TRBJ2-1; D is undetermined. V dropped 10 bases and J dropped 1 base, with 17 bases sitting between them. CDR1 and CDR2 (germline): KGHSH, LQKENI. CDR3 size: 15 residues.